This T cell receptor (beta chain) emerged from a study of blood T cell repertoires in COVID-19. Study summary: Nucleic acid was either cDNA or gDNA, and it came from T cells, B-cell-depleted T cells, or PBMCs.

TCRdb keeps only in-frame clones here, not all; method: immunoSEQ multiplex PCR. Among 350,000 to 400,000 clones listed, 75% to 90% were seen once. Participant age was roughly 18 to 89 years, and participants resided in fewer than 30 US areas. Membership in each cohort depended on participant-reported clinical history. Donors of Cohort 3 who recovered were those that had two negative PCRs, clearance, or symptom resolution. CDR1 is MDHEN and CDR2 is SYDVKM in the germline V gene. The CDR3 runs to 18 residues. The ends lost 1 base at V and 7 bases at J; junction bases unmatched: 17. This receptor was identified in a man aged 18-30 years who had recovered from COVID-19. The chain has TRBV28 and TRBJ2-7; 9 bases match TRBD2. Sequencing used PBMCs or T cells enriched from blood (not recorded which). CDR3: CASSLSLPSAGGPGEQYF. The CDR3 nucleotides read TGTGCCAGCAGTTTATCACTCCCGTCCGCGGGAGGGCCGGGGGAGCAGTACTTC.